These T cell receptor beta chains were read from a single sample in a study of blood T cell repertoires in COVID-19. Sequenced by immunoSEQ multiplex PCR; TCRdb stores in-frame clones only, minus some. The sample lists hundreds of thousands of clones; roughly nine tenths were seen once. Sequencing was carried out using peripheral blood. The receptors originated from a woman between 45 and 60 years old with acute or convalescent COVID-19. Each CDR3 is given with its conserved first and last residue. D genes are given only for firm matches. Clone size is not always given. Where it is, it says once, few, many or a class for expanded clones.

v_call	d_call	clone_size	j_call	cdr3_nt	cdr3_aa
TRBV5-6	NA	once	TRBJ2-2	TGTGCCAGCAGCTCAACACTTAATCTAGTAACCGGGGAGCTGTTTTTT	CASSSTLNLVTGELFF
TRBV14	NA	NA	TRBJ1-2	TGTGCCAGCAGCCAGGATAGGAGCTATGGCTACACCTTC	CASSQDRSYGYTF
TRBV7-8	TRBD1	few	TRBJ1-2	TGTGCCAGCCGCGTCCGGGCAGGGGGTAACTATGGCTACACCTTC	CASRVRAGGNYGYTF
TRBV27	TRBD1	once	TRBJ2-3	TGTGCCAGCAGGCGGACAGGGGGTTACCTTAGCACAGATACGCAGTATTTT	CASRRTGGYLSTDTQYF
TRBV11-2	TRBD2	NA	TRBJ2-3	TGTGCCAGCAGCTTAGCTTCTAGCGGGCCCAGCACAGATACGCAGTATTTT	CASSLASSGPSTDTQYF
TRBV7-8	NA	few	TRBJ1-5	TGTGCCAGCAGCTTAGCGGCCGATCAGCCCCAGCATTTT	CASSLAADQPQHF
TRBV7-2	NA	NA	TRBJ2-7	TGTGCCAGCAGTAGTCACTACGAGCAGTACTTC	CASSSHYEQYF
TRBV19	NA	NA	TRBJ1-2	TGTGCCAGTAGTATTGCGGGGGGCACCTATGGCTACACCTTC	CASSIAGGTYGYTF
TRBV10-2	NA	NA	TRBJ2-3	TGCGCCAGCAGGCGGACGGGAAGCACAGATACGCAGTATTTT	CASRRTGSTDTQYF
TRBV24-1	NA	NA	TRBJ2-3	TGTGCCACCAGTGATGCTGACAGGAGAGGCACAGATACGCAGTATTTT	CATSDADRRGTDTQYF
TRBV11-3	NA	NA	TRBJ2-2	TGTGCCAGCAGCTTAGTTGGGGGGTCAAACACCGGGGAGCTGTTTTTT	CASSLVGGSNTGELFF
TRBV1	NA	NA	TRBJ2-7	TGCACCAGCAGCCACTCCTCGGGCGGGAGCCCCCACGAGCAGTACTTC	CTSSHSSGGSPHEQYF
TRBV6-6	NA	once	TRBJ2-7	TGTGCCAGCAGTTACCTCGAACACTACGAGCAGTACTTC	CASSYLEHYEQYF
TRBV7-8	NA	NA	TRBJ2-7	TGTGCCAGCAGCTTTGGATGGGCCCACTACGAGCAGTACTTC	CASSFGWAHYEQYF
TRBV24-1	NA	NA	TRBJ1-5	TGTGCCACCAGTGATTCCTCGGGCAGGGGAATTAGCAATCAGCCCCAGCATTTT	CATSDSSGRGISNQPQHF
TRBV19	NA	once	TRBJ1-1	TGTGCCAGTAGTACCGGGTCCCTCCGGGCTTTCTTT	CASSTGSLRAFF
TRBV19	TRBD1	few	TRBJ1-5	TGTGCCAGTCGTACAGGGGGAGGCAATCAGCCCCAGCATTTT	CASRTGGGNQPQHF
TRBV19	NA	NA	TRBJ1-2	TGTGCCAGTAGTATGCAGGCGTCCCTTCCTAACTATGGCTACACCTTC	CASSMQASLPNYGYTF
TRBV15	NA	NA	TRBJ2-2	TGTGCCACCGGGCAGAACACCGGGGAGCTGTTTTTT	CATGQNTGELFF
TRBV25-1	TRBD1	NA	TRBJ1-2	TGTGCCAGCAGTGAATCAGGGGGGAACTATGGCTACACCTTC	CASSESGGNYGYTF
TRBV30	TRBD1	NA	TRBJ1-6	TGTGCCGGACGACAGGGTAGTAATTCACCCCTCCACTTT	CAGRQGSNSPLHF
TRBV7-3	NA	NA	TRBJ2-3	TGTGCCAGCAGCTTTGGGGGCAAGACGGTCACAGATACGCAGTATTTT	CASSFGGKTVTDTQYF
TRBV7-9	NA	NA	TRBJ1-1	TGTGCCAGCAGCTTGAACAGGGACACTGAAGCTTTCTTT	CASSLNRDTEAFF
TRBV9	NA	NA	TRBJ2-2	TGTGCCAGCAGCGCCAGAGGTCTCGACACCGGGGAGCTGTTTTTT	CASSARGLDTGELFF
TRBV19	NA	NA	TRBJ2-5	TGTGCCAGTAGTATTAATTATGTGGGCACCCAGTACTTC	CASSINYVGTQYF
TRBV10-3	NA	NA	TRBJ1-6	TGTGCTATCAGGCCGGGTGACTCCTATAATTCACCCCTCCACTTT	CAIRPGDSYNSPLHF
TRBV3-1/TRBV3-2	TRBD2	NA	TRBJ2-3	TGTGCCAGCAGCCAGACGGTCAGCGGGGGCCTGTCCGTTACGCAGTATTTT	CASSQTVSGGLSVTQYF
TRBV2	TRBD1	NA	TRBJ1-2	TGTGCCAGCAGGGTGGGACAGCTTTACTATGGCTACACCTTC	CASRVGQLYYGYTF
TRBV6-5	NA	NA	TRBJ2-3	TGTGCCAGCACCTCTACCAGCGCAGATACGCAGTATTTT	CASTSTSADTQYF
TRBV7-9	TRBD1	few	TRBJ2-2	TGTGCCAGCAGCCTACGGGACAGGGGAATTACCGGGGAGCTGTTTTTT	CASSLRDRGITGELFF
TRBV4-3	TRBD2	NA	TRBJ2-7	TGCGCCAGCAGCCAAGAGGAGCGGGAGGACTTCGTGCAGTACTTC	CASSQEEREDFVQYF
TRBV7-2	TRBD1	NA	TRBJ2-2	TGTGCCAGCAGCATTGACAGGGGGCCGGGCGGGGAGCTGTTTTTT	CASSIDRGPGGELFF
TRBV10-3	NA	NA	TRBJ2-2	TGTGCCATCAGTGAGCTCGACACCGGGGAGCTGTTTTTT	CAISELDTGELFF
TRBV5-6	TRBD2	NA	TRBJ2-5	TGTGCCAGCAGCCCCCTAGCGGGGGATAAAGAGACCCAGTACTTC	CASSPLAGDKETQYF
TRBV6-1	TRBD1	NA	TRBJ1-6	TGTGCCAGCAGTGAAATTCAGGGGGGATATTCACCCCTCCACTTT	CASSEIQGGYSPLHF
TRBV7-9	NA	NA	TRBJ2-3	TGTGCCAGCAGCGAAATCGCGGAGGATACGCAGTATTTT	CASSEIAEDTQYF
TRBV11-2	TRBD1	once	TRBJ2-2	TGTGCCAGCAGCCCACAGGGGGCGCTCACCGGGGAGCTGTTTTTT	CASSPQGALTGELFF
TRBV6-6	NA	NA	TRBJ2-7	TGTGCCAGCAGTTACCACAAGGGGAACGGTGCCTACGAGCAGTACTTC	CASSYHKGNGAYEQYF
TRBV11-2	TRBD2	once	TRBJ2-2	TGTGCCAGCAGCCTCTGGACTAGCGGGAGATATGGCGGGGAGCTGTTTTTT	CASSLWTSGRYGGELFF
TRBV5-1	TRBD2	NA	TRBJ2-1	TGCGCCAGCAGCTTGGCCCTTAGCGGGGACGGAATCAACAATGAGCAGTTCTTC	CASSLALSGDGINNEQFF
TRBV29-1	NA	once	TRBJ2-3	TGCAGCGCTCGGTCCGGGGTTACGCAGTATTTT	CSARSGVTQYF
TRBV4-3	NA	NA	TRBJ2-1	TGCGCCAGCAGCCCTTCGGGAGCAGGGCCCTACAATGAGCAGTTCTTC	CASSPSGAGPYNEQFF
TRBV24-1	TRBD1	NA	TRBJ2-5	TGTGCCACAGGGACAGACATTGAGACCCAGTACTTC	CATGTDIETQYF
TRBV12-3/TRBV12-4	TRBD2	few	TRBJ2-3	TGTGCCAGCAGTTTCGGGGGGACAGATACGCAGTATTTT	CASSFGGTDTQYF
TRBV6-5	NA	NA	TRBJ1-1	TGTGCCAGCAGTTACGGGGCCACCCTGAACACTGAAGCTTTCTTT	CASSYGATLNTEAFF
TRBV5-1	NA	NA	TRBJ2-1	TGCGCCAGCAGCCCCCCGCTCGCGGCAGTGGTGGGCAATGAGCAGTTCTTC	CASSPPLAAVVGNEQFF
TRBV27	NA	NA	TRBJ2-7	TGTGCCAGCAGACACACAGGTTACTACGAGCAGTACTTC	CASRHTGYYEQYF
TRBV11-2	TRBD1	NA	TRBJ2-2	TGTGCCAGCAGCACTAGACAGGGGATCACCGGGGAGCTGTTTTTT	CASSTRQGITGELFF
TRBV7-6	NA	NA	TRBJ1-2	TGTGCCAGCAGCTCGGGAGGGGGGGCGCACTATGGCTACACCTTC	CASSSGGGAHYGYTF
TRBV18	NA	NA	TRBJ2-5	TGTGCCAGCTCACTTCAACAGGGAATTGAAGCCCAGTACTTC	CASSLQQGIEAQYF
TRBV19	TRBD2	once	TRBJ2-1	TGTGCCAGTACACGACTAGCGGAAGCCTACAATGAGCAGTTCTTC	CASTRLAEAYNEQFF
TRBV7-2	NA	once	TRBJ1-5	TGTGCCAGCAGCCTACAGGGAAGCAATCAGCCCCAGCATTTT	CASSLQGSNQPQHF
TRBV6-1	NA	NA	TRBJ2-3	TGTGCCAGCAGTGAACCCTCCGGGGGGCCCACGGATACGCAGTATTTT	CASSEPSGGPTDTQYF
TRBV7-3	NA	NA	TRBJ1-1	TGTGCCACCAATAACGGGGGCACTGAAGCTTTCTTT	CATNNGGTEAFF
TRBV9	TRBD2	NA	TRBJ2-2	TGTGCCAGCGCTCTAGCGGGAGGGCCCACGGGGGAGCTGTTTTTT	CASALAGGPTGELFF
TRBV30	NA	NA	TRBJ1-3	TGTGCCTGGAGTCCCCGTGCCTCCAGCTCTGGAAACACCATATATTTT	CAWSPRASSSGNTIYF
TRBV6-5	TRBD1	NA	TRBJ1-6	TGTGCCAGCAGTTACCGGGACAGGGGTTCACCCCTCCACTTT	CASSYRDRGSPLHF
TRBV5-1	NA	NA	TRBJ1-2	TGCGCCAGCAGCTTGGGGACAAACTATGGCTACACCTTC	CASSLGTNYGYTF